This passage covers 30 T cell receptor beta chains from one sample sequenced in a study of blood T cell repertoires in COVID-19. Only in-frame clones appear in the TCRdb table, and some are missing; sequencing was by immunoSEQ multiplex PCR. The repertoire has about 97,000 clones, 85% to 95% of them found once; the top ten carry approximately 5.4%. Material for sequencing was peripheral blood. The receptors here all came from a man between 45 and 60 years old with active COVID-19.

This clone was counted once. V and J are TRBV5-1 and TRBJ2-7; D is perhaps TRBD1 (5 bases). Trimming left V 0 bases short and J 5 bases short, with 12 bases between. The CDR3 totals 14 residues. The germline V gene has CDR1 SGHRS and CDR2 YFSETQ. The CDR3 sequence: CASSLVGANDEQYF. The DNA for the CDR3 is TGCGCCAGCAGCTTGGTAGGGGCCAACGACGAGCAGTACTTC.

The chain uses TRBV25-1 and TRBJ2-7, with D perhaps matching TRBD2 (7 bases). The ends were cut back, 11 bases at V and 5 bases at J, with 19 bases in the middle. This CDR3 is 13 amino acids long. Germline V gives CDR1 MGHDK, CDR2 SYGVNS. The CDR3 sequence is CAPGGRETNEQYF. In nucleotides, the CDR3 is TGTGCCCCCGGGGGGCGGGAGACCAACGAGCAGTACTTC.

This sequence joins TRBV19 and TRBJ1-4, with 10 nucleotides matching TRBD1. CDR1 LNHDA and CDR2 SQIVND come from the germline V gene (reference sequence). This CDR3 contains 14 residues. The trim removed 6 bases at V and 5 bases at J, leaving 3 bases unmatched. The CDR3 loop is CASSWTGGNEKLFF. In DNA, the CDR3 is TGTGCCAGTAGCTGGACAGGGGGAAATGAAAAACTGTTTTTT.

The chain combines TRBV18 with TRBJ2-1; tentative D call: TRBD2 (5 bases). The CDR3 runs to 16 residues. Germline CDR1 is KGHSH and CDR2 is LQKENI. Trimming stripped 3 bases from V and 2 bases from J, with 14 bases between. The CDR3 reads CASSPGAELPYNEQFF. The CDR3, as DNA: TGTGCCAGCTCACCGGGAGCGGAACTTCCCTACAATGAGCAGTTCTTC.

The chain combines TRBV5-1 with TRBJ2-3; tentative D call: TRBD1 (6 bases). Germline-derived CDR1 and CDR2 are SGHRS and YFSETQ. This CDR3 has 15 amino acids. The V end was cut by 2 bases, the J end by 2 bases, with 12 bases between. The CDR3 DNA reads as TGCGCCAGCAGCTTACAACAGGGCCCCACAGATACGCAGTATTTT. Protein: CASSLQQGPTDTQYF.

This clone occurred a few times. The chain couples TRBV12-5 to TRBJ1-1; D perhaps matches TRBD1 (5 bases). The V end was cut by 6 bases, the J end by 0 bases, with 11 bases between. Germline-derived CDR1 and CDR2 are LGHNT and FRNRAP. The CDR3 spans 14 residues. CDR3 nucleotide sequence: TGTGCTAGTGGACCTGGGGGGATGAACACTGAAGCTTTCTTT. This encodes CASGPGGMNTEAFF. Filled out from reference TRBV12-5 and TRBJ1-1, the complete variable domain reads DARVTQTPRHKVTEMGQEVTMRCQPILGHNTVFWYRQTMMQGLELLAYFRNRAPLDDSGMPKDRFSAEMPDATLATLKIQPSEPRDSAVYFCASGPGGMNTEAFFGQGTRLTVV.

This chain connects TRBV7-2 to TRBJ2-5, with 7 nucleotides matching TRBD2. CDR1 is SGHTA and CDR2 is FQGNSA in the germline V gene. This CDR3 is 14 amino acids long. The V gene end was trimmed by 1 base and the J gene end by 3 bases; junction bases not matched to a gene: 2. The CDR3 is CASSLETSEETQYF. For the CDR3, the DNA is TGTGCCAGCAGCTTAGAAACTAGCGAAGAGACCCAGTACTTC. Full variable domain (outside the CDR3, taken from reference TRBV7-2 and TRBJ2-5): GAGVSQSPSNKVTEKGKDVELRCDPISGHTALYWYRQSLGQGLEFLIYFQGNSAPDKSGLPSDRFSAERTGGSVSTLTIQRTQQEDSAVYLCASSLETSEETQYFGPGTRLLVL.

V usage is TRBV7-3 and J usage is TRBJ2-7, with 9 bases fitting TRBD2. CDR1 is SGHTA, CDR2 FQGTGA, per germline. The ends lost 2 bases at V and 0 bases at J; junction bases unmatched: 2. There are 15 residues in the CDR3. The CDR3 DNA reads TGTGCCAGCAGCTTAGGAGCGGGAGGCTCCTACGAGCAGTACTTC. This codes for CASSLGAGGSYEQYF.

The chain employs TRBV7-3 and TRBJ2-5; tentatively, D is TRBD2 (6 bases). Trimming removed 1 base from V and 3 bases from J, with 12 bases in between. CDR1 is SGHTA, CDR2 FQGTGA, per germline. The CDR3 is made up of 15 amino acids. The CDR3 protein is CASSLIYGGEETQYF. DNA for the CDR3: TGTGCCAGCAGCTTAATCTACGGAGGGGAAGAGACCCAGTACTTC.

The gene calls are TRBV12-3 or TRBV12-4 and TRBJ1-1; TRBD1 aligns across 10 bases. V lost 3 bases and J lost 10; bases outside the gene matches: 5. CDR3 length: 13 amino acids. CDR3 nucleotides: TGTGCCAGCAGTTTGCAGACAGGGGGCCGAGCTTTCTTT. This gives the protein CASSLQTGGRAFF.

The V and J genes are TRBV9 and TRBJ2-7; 15 bases align to TRBD2. The CDR3 sequence is 18 residues long. J was trimmed by 4 bases and V by 0 bases; bases with no gene match: 8. Looked up from germline, CDR1 is SGDLS and CDR2 is YYNGEE. The CDR3 nucleotides are TGTGCCAGCAGCGTAGGGACTAGCGGGAGGGCCTTTCATTACGAGCAGTACTTC. The encoded protein is CASSVGTSGRAFHYEQYF.

The genes are TRBV6-5 and TRBJ2-1; perhaps TRBD1 as D (6 bases). Germline V CDR1 and CDR2: MNHEY, SVGAGI. CDR3 length: 13 amino acids. V was shortened by 6 bases and J by 8 bases, with 14 bases between the two germline ends. The CDR3 protein is CASRGQGIHEQFF. CDR3 DNA sequence: TGTGCCAGCAGGGGGCAGGGGATCCATGAGCAGTTCTTC.

The chain uses TRBV6-1 and TRBJ1-5; 9 bases agree with TRBD1. The CDR3 has 17 residues. V lost 2 bases and J lost 6; bases outside the gene matches: 11. CDR1 MNHNS and CDR2 SASEGT come from the germline V gene. CDR3 sequence: CASSERPGQGWAQPQHF. The CDR3 DNA reads TGTGCCAGCAGTGAACGCCCCGGACAGGGGTGGGCTCAGCCCCAGCATTTT.

The chain is built from TRBV2 and TRBJ1-2, with 7 bases identical to TRBD1. CDR3 length: 13 amino acids. V lost 6 bases and J lost 4; bases outside the gene matches: 5. Germline V gene data show CDR1 as SNHLY and CDR2 as FYNNEI. CDR3 amino acids: CASRQGPGYGYTF. Here the CDR3 DNA reads TGTGCCAGCAGACAGGGGCCTGGCTATGGCTACACCTTC.

The V gene is TRBV7-9, the J gene TRBJ2-7, with 7 bases identical to TRBD2. The CDR3 sequence is 13 residues long. The junction had 3 bases not matched to a gene; V was cut back by 7 bases and J by 0 bases. CDR1 and CDR2 (germline): SEHNR, FQNEAQ (reference sequence). The CDR3 DNA reads as TGTGCCAGCATATCTAGCGGCTCCTACGAGCAGTACTTC. Translating gives CASISSGSYEQYF.

This rearrangement joins TRBV7-9 to TRBJ1-1; 8 nucleotides line up with TRBD1. The CDR3 runs 15 residues. With V trimmed by 6 bases and J by 4 bases, 10 bases remained unmatched. Germline V CDR1 and CDR2: SEHNR, FQNEAQ (reference sequence). The CDR3 is CASSTGQGFFTEAFF. CDR3 DNA sequence: TGTGCCAGCAGTACCGGACAGGGTTTCTTCACTGAAGCTTTCTTT.

The J gene is TRBJ2-7, the V gene TRBV4-1; no clear D. The CDR3 is made up of 14 amino acids. Trimming cost V 2 bases and J 2 bases, with 10 bases left between them. The germline V gene has CDR1 MGHRA and CDR2 YSYEKL. DNA for the CDR3: TGCGCCAGCAGCCAATATCGCGGTCCCTACGAGCAGTACTTC. The encoded protein is CASSQYRGPYEQYF.

The chain carries TRBV20-1 and TRBJ1-1; D gene ambiguous. Trimming removed 7 bases at V and 4 bases at J, with 10 bases between. The CDR3 spans 11 residues. Germline V gene lookup returns CDR1 DFQATT and CDR2 SNEGSKA (reference sequence). CDR3 sequence: CSVKSGTEAFF. DNA of the CDR3: TGCAGTGTTAAATCGGGCACTGAAGCTTTCTTT.

J is TRBJ2-7 and V is TRBV5-1; 7 bases fit TRBD1. The J segment lost 6 bases and the V segment lost 2 bases, leaving 11 bases of the junction unmatched. Germline CDR1 reads SGHRS; CDR2 reads YFSETQ. The CDR3 sequence is 15 residues long. CDR3 DNA sequence: TGCGCCAGCAGCTTAACACGACAGGGCGCGGGCGAGCAGTACTTC. It encodes CASSLTRQGAGEQYF.

V is TRBV10-3 and J is TRBJ2-3; D is unclear. Looked up from germline, CDR1 is ENHRY and CDR2 is SYGVKD. V shed 0 bases and J shed 5 bases, with 3 bases lying between them. This CDR3 contains 12 residues. The CDR3, as DNA: TGTGCCATCAGTGAGTCCGGAGATACGCAGTATTTT. Translation: CAISESGDTQYF.

V usage is TRBV9 and J usage is TRBJ2-1, with 11 bases identical to TRBD1. The CDR3 contains 17 residues. With 4 bases clipped from V and 8 bases from J, the junction kept 14 bases outside the gene matches. Germline V gene sequence: CDR1 SGDLS, CDR2 YYNGEE. CDR3 in DNA: TGTGCCAGCAGCAAACGGACAGGGGGCACCACAGGCGATGAGCAGTTCTTC. This encodes CASSKRTGGTTGDEQFF.

The chain recombines TRBV25-1 with TRBJ1-1; TRBD1 agrees at 7 bases. The CDR3 loop spans 11 amino acids. Per germline, CDR1 MGHDK and CDR2 SYGVNS. J was trimmed by 10 bases and V by 5 bases; bases with no gene match: 4. CDR3 residues: CASSNNRGAFF. The CDR3 DNA follows: TGTGCCAGCAGTAATAACAGGGGAGCTTTCTTT.

This chain connects TRBV5-4 to TRBJ2-1, with TRBD2 matching 9 bases. This CDR3 region has 15 residues. Germline CDR1 reads SGHNT; CDR2 reads YYREEE (reference sequence). With 0 bases clipped from V and 9 bases from J, the junction kept 7 bases outside the gene matches. CDR3 sequence reads: CASSLVGTSYAEQFF. The CDR3 bases are TGTGCCAGCAGCTTGGTTGGGACTAGCTATGCTGAGCAGTTCTTC. The full variable domain, rest sourced from reference TRBV5-4 and TRBJ2-1, is ETGVTQSPTHLIKTRGQQVTLRCSSQSGHNTVSWYQQALGQGPQFIFQYYREEENGRGNFPPRFSGLQFPNYSSELNVNALELDDSALYLCASSLVGTSYAEQFFGPGTRLTVL.

This sequence joins TRBV12-5 and TRBJ2-1; D unclear. The CDR3 spans 11 residues. V was clipped by 4 bases and J by 6 bases, with 4 bases between them. Per germline, CDR1 LGHNT and CDR2 FRNRAP. DNA for the CDR3: TGTGCTAGTGGTTCGTCCAATGAGCAGTTCTTC. It codes for CASGSSNEQFF.

The chain carries TRBV7-8 and TRBJ1-5, with D perhaps matching TRBD1 (6 bases). The CDR3 covers 14 residues. The V gene's germline CDR1 is SGHVS and CDR2 FQNEAQ. V was trimmed by 5 bases and J by 4 bases, leaving 12 bases between them. The CDR3 region is CASSPQGSNQPQHF. Here the CDR3 DNA reads TGTGCCAGCAGCCCTCAGGGGAGTAATCAGCCCCAGCATTTT.

The chain has TRBV11-1 and TRBJ2-2, with D possibly being TRBD1 (5 bases). The CDR3 has 15 amino acids. Trimming left V 8 bases short and J 4 bases short, with 17 bases between. Germline-derived CDR1 and CDR2 are SGHAT and FQDESV (reference sequence). The CDR3 region is CASSRSGRGTGELFF. CDR3 nucleotides: TGTGCCAGCTCTAGGTCAGGAAGGGGCACCGGGGAGCTGTTTTTT. Supplemented by reference TRBV11-1 and TRBJ2-2, the full variable domain reads EAEVAQSPRYKITEKSQAVAFWCDPISGHATLYWYRQILGQGPELLVQFQDESVVDDSQLPKDRFSAERLKGVDSTLKIQPAELGDSAMYLCASSRSGRGTGELFFGEGSRLTVL.

This clone was seen a handful of times. DNA of the CDR3: TGTGCCAGCAGCCAAGAGAGCTACGAGCAGTACTTC. Amino acids: CASSQESYEQYF. This chain connects TRBV3-1 (or the pseudogene TRBV3-2) to TRBJ2-7; no clear D. Germline CDR1 LGHDT, CDR2 YNNKEL (reference sequence). There are 12 residues in the CDR3. Trimming removed 0 bases at V and 3 bases at J, with 3 bases between.

This chain connects TRBV14 to TRBJ1-6; D unresolved. CDR1 and CDR2 (germline): SGHDN, FVKESK. This CDR3 contains 15 residues. V shed 3 bases and J shed 8 bases, with 14 bases lying between them. CDR3 region: CASSQSYPGYSPLHF. CDR3 DNA: TGTGCCAGCAGCCAGTCATACCCCGGTTATTCACCCCTCCACTTT.

The chain combines TRBV24-1 with TRBJ1-1, with 9 positions matching TRBD1. This CDR3 is built from 14 residues. The V segment lost 7 bases and the J segment 6 bases; nucleotides outside the gene matches: 8. Germline CDR1 KGHDR, CDR2 SFDVKD. CDR3 bases: TGTGCCACCAGCCCGGGACAGGGTTTTGCTGAAGCTTTCTTT. Translating it yields CATSPGQGFAEAFF.

The chain carries TRBV6-6 and TRBJ2-3; 13 nucleotides match TRBD2. CDR1 and CDR2 (germline): MNHNY, SVGAGI (reference sequence). V gave up 5 bases and J gave up 1 base; unmatched junction bases: 3. The CDR3 spans 16 residues. CDR3 residues: CASSRGLAGGTDTQYF. Written as DNA, the CDR3 is TGTGCCAGCAGTCGAGGACTAGCGGGGGGCACAGATACGCAGTATTTT.